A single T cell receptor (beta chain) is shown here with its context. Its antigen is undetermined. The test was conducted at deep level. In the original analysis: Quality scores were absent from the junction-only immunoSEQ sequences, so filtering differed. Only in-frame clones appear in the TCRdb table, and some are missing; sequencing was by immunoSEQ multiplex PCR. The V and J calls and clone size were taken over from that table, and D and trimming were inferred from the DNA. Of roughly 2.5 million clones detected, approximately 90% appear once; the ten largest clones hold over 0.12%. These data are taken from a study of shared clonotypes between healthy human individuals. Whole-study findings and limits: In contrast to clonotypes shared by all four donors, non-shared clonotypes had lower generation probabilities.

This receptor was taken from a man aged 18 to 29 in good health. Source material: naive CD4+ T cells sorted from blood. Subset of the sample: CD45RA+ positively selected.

The CDR3 nucleotides read TGTGCCAGCAAAAACAGACTTACGAACACTGAAGCTTTCTTT. Translating gives CASKNRLTNTEAFF. The V call is TRBV28, the J call TRBJ1-1; D gene uncertain. Germline CDR1 and CDR2: MDHEN and SYDVKM. This CDR3 region has 14 residues. V was shortened by 7 bases and J by 1 base, with 13 bases between the two germline ends. The full variable domain, completed using reference TRBV28 and TRBJ1-1, is DVKVTQSSRYLVKRTGEKVFLECVQDMDHENMFWYRQDPGLGLRLIYFSYDVKMKEKGDIPEGYSVSREKKERFSLILESASTNQTSMYLCASKNRLTNTEAFFGQGTRLTVV.